This T cell receptor (beta chain) was sequenced during a study of blood T cell repertoires in COVID-19. Study overall: Acute-phase and convalescent COVID-19 samples originated in the United States, Italy and Spain.

The V gene end was trimmed by 2 bases and the J gene end by 4 bases; junction bases not matched to a gene: 11. The V gene's germline CDR1 is MDHEN and CDR2 SYDVKM. The CDR3 covers 16 residues. In the authors' methods: Reference gene primers were amplified, and this amplification served to estimate nucleated cell counts. TCRdb keeps only in-frame clones here, not all; method: immunoSEQ multiplex PCR. The DNA gave D and trimming, while V, J and clone size come from that table. The sample shows around 180,000 clones, roughly 80% of them seen only once. Participants reported their clinical history, and cohort assignment relied on those reports. What the recovered Cohort 3 donors had was two negative PCRs, clearance, or symptom resolution.

The sequencing input was PBMCs or T cells enriched from blood (not recorded which). The TCR sequence derives from a man aged 50 to 60 who had recovered from COVID-19. J is TRBJ2-7 and V is TRBV28; 7 bases agree with TRBD2. CDR3 sequence reads: CASSLAVWTSGYEQYF. CDR3 DNA sequence: TGTGCCAGCAGTTTAGCAGTTTGGACTAGTGGGTACGAGCAGTACTTC.